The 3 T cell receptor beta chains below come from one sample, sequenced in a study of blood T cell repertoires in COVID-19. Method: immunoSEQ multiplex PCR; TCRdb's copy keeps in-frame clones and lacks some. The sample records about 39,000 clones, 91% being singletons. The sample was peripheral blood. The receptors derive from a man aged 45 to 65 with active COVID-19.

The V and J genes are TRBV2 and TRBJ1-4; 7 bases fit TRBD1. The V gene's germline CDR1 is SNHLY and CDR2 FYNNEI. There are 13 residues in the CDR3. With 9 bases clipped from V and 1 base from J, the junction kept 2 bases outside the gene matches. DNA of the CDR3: TGTGCCAGTGGGACAGAAACTAATGAAAAACTGTTTTTT. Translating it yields CASGTETNEKLFF.

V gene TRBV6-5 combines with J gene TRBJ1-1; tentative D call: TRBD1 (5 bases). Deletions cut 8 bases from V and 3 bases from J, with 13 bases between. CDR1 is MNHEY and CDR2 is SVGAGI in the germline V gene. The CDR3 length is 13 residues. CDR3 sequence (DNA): TGTGCCAGCTTCAGGGCGGGGGACACTGAAGCTTTCTTT. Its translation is CASFRAGDTEAFF.

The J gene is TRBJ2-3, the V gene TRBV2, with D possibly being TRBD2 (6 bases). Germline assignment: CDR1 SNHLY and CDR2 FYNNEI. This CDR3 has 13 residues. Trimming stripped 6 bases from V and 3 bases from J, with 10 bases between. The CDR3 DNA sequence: TGTGCCAGCAGCGGGAGTTGGACAGATACGCAGTATTTT. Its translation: CASSGSWTDTQYF. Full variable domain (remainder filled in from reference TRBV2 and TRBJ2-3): EPEVTQTPSHQVTQMGQEVILRCVPISNHLYFYWYRQILGQKVEFLVSFYNNEISEKSEIFDDQFSVERPDGSNFTLKIRSTKLEDSAMYFCASSGSWTDTQYFGPGTRLTVL.